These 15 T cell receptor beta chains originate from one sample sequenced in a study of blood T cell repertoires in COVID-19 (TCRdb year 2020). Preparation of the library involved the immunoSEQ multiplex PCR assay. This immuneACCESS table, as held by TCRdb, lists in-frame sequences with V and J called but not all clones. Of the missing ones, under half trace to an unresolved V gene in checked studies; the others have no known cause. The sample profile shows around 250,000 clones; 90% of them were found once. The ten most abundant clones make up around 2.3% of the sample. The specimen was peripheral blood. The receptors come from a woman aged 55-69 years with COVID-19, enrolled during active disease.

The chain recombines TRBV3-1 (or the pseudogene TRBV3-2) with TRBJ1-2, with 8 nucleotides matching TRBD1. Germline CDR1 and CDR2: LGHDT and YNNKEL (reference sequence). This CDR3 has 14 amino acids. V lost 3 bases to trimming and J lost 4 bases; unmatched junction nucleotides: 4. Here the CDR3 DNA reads TGTGCCAGCAGCCAGGGGGACAGGAGCTATGGCTACACCTTC. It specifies CASSQGDRSYGYTF.

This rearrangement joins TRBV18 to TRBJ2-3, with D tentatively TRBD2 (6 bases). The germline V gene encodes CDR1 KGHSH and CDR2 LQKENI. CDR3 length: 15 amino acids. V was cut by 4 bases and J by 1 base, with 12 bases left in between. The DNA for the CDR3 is TGTGCCAGCTCACTGGGGGGAGGCGGCACAGATACGCAGTATTTT. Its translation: CASSLGGGGTDTQYF.

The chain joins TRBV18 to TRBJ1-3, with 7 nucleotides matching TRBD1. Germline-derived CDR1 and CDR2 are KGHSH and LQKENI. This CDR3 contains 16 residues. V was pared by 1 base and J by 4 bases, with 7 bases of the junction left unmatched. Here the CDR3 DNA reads TGTGCCAGCTCACCACAAAGGGGACAGACCGGAAACACCATATATTTT. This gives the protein CASSPQRGQTGNTIYF.

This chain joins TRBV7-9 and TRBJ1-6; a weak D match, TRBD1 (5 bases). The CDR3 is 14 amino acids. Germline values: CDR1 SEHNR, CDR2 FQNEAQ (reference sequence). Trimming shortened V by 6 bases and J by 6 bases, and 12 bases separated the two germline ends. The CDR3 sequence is CASSSEGLNSPLHF. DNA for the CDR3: TGTGCCAGCAGTTCAGAGGGACTTAATTCACCCCTCCACTTT.

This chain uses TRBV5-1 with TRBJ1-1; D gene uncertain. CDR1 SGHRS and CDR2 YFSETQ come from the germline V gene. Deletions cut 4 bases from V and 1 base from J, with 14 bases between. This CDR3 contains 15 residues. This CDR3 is CASSRESRRNTEAFF. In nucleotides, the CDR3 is TGCGCCAGCAGCCGGGAAAGCAGGAGGAACACTGAAGCTTTCTTT.

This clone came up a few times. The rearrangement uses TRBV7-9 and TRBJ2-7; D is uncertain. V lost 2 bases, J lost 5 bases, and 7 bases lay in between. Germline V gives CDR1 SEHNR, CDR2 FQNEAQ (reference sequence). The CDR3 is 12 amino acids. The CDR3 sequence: CASSLRQDEQYF. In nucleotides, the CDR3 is TGTGCCAGCAGCTTACGGCAGGACGAGCAGTACTTC.

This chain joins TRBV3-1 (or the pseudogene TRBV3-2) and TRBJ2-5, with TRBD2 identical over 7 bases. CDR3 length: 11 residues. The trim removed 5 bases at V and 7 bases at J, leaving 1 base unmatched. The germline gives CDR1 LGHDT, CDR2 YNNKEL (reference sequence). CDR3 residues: CASSGLGTQYF. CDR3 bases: TGTGCCAGCAGCGGACTAGGGACCCAGTACTTC.

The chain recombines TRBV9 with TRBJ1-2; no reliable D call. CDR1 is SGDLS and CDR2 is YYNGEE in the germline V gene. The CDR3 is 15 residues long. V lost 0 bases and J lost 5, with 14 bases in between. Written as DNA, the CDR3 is TGTGCCAGCAGCGTAGGCGGCCCGGCCGGGTATGGCTACACCTTC. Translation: CASSVGGPAGYGYTF.

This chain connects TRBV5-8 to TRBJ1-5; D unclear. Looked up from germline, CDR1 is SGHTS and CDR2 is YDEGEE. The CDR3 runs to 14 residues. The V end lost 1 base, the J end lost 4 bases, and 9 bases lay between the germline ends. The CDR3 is CASSLRDFNQPQHF. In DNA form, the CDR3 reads TGTGCCAGCAGCTTGAGAGACTTTAATCAGCCCCAGCATTTT.

The DNA for the CDR3 is TGTGCCAGCAGCTTAGCGTCCAGGGGGCACGGTCAGCCCCAGCATTTT. Encoded protein: CASSLASRGHGQPQHF. This sequence joins TRBV7-8 and TRBJ1-5; 8 bases align to TRBD1. After removal of 0 bases from V and 6 bases from J, the junction contained 7 bases not matched to a gene. Looked up from germline, CDR1 is SGHVS and CDR2 is FQNEAQ. The CDR3 is 16 residues long. The whole variable domain, filled in from reference TRBV7-8 and TRBJ1-5, reads GAGVSQSPRYKVAKRGQDVALRCDPISGHVSLFWYQQALGQGPEFLTYFQNEAQLDKSGLPSDRFFAERPEGSVSTLKIQRTQQEDSAVYLCASSLASRGHGQPQHFGDGTRLSIL.

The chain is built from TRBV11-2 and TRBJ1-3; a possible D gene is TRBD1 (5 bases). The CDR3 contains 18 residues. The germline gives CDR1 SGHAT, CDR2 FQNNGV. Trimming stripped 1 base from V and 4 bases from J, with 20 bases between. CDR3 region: CASSLGGGNLLSGNTIYF. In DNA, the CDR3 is TGTGCCAGCAGCTTAGGTGGGGGGAACCTCCTCTCCGGAAACACCATATATTTT.

CDR3: CASSNTLDDADEQYF. In nucleotides, the CDR3 is TGTGCCAGCTCAAACACGCTCGATGATGCCGACGAGCAGTACTTC. The chain carries TRBV18 and TRBJ2-7; D is undetermined. The CDR3 sequence is 15 residues long. Trimming removed 5 bases from V and 5 bases from J, with 19 bases in between. The V gene's germline CDR1 is KGHSH and CDR2 LQKENI.

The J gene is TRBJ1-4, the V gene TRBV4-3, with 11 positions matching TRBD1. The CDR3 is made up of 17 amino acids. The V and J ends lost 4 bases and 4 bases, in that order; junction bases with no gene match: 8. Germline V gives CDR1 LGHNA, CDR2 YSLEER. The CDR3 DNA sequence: TGCGCCAGCAGCCCAGGAGGGGGGACAGGGGGTAATGAAAAACTGTTTTTT. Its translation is CASSPGGGTGGNEKLFF.

The DNA of the CDR3 is TGTGCCAGCAGCCCAACTGGGAGTCCCTATGGCTACACCTTC. Amino acid sequence: CASSPTGSPYGYTF. This chain uses TRBV6-6 with TRBJ1-2; no clear D. CDR1 is MNHNY, CDR2 SVGAGI, per germline (reference sequence). The CDR3 loop spans 14 amino acids. V lost 6 bases and J lost 4, with 15 bases in between.

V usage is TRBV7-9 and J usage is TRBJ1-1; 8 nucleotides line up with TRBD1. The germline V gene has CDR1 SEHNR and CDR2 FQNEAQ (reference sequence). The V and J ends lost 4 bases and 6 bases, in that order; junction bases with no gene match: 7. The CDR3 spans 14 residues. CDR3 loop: CASSWTGIVAEAFF. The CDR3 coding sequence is TGTGCCAGCAGCTGGACAGGGATTGTCGCTGAAGCTTTCTTT.